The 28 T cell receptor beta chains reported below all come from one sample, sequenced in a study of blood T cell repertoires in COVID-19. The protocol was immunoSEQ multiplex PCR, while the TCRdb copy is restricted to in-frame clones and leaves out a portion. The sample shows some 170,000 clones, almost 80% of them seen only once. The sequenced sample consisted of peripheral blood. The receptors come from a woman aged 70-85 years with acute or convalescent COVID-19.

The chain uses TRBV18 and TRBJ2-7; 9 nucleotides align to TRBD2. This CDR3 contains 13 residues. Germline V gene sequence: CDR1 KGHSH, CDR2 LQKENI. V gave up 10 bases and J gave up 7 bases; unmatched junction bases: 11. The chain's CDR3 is CATRPSGTKEQYF. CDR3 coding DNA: TGTGCCACCAGACCTAGCGGGACTAAAGAGCAGTACTTC.

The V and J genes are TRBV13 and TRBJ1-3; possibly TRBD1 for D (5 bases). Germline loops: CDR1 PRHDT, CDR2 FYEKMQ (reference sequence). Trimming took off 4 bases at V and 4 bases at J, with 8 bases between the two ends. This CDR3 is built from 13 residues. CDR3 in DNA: TGTGCCAGCAGCTCCCGGGGGGGAAACACCATATATTTT. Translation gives CASSSRGGNTIYF.

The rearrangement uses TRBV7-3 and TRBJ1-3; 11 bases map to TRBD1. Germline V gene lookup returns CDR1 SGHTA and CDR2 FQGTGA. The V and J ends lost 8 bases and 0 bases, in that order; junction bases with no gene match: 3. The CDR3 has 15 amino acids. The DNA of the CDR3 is TGTGCCAGCGGGACAGGGGGAAGCTCTGGAAACACCATATATTTT. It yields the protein CASGTGGSSGNTIYF.

The CDR3 nucleotides read TGTGCCTGGAGTTCAGGGTCAATTATCTATGGCTACACCTTC. It translates to CAWSSGSIIYGYTF. This chain joins TRBV30 and TRBJ1-2; TRBD1 might be the D (5 bases). Germline V gives CDR1 GTSNPN, CDR2 SVGIG (reference sequence). V dropped 2 bases and J dropped 4 bases, with 14 bases sitting between them. There are 14 residues in the CDR3.

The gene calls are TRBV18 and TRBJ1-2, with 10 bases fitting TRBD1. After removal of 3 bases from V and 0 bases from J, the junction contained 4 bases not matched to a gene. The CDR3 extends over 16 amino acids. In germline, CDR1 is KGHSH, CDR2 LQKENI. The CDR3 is CASSPGQGTSNYGYTF. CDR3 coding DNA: TGTGCCAGCTCACCGGGACAGGGGACTTCTAACTATGGCTACACCTTC.

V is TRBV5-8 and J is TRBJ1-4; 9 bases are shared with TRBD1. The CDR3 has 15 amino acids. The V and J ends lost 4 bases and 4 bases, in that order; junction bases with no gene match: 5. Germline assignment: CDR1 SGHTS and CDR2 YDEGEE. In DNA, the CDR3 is TGTGCCAGCAGCCGCACAGGGGGCGGTAATGAAAAACTGTTTTTT. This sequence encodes CASSRTGGGNEKLFF. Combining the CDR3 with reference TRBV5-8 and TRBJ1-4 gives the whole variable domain EAGVTQSPTHLIKTRGQQATLRCSPISGHTSVYWYQQALGLGLQFLLWYDEGEERNRGNFPPRFSGRQFPNYSSELNVNALELEDSALYLCASSRTGGGNEKLFFGSGTQLSVL.

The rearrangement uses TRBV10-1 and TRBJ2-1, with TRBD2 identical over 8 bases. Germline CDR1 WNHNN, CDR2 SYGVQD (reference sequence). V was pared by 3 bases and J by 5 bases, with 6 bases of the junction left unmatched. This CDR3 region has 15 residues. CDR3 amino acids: CASSEMASGHNEQFF. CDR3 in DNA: TGCGCCAGCAGTGAAATGGCTAGCGGGCACAATGAGCAGTTCTTC.

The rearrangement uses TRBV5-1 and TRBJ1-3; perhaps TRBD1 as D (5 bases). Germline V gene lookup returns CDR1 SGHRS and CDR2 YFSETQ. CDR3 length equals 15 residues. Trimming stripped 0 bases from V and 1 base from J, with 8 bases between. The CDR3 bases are TGCGCCAGCAGCTTGGGGCGGGGGTCTGGAAACACCATATATTTT. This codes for CASSLGRGSGNTIYF. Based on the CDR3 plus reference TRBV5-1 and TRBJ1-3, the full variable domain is KAGVTQTPRYLIKTRGQQVTLSCSPISGHRSVSWYQQTPGQGLQFLFEYFSETQRNKGNFPGRFSGRQFSNSRSEMNVSTLELGDSALYLCASSLGRGSGNTIYFGEGSWLTVV.

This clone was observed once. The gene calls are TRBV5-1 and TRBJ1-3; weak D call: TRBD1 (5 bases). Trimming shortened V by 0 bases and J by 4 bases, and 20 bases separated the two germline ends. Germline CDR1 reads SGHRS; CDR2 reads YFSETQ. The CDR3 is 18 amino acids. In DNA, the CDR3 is TGCGCCAGCAGCTTGGCCGGGGCTGCTGGGGGGGTCGGAAACACCATATATTTT. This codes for CASSLAGAAGGVGNTIYF. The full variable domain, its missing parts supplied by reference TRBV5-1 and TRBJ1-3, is KAGVTQTPRYLIKTRGQQVTLSCSPISGHRSVSWYQQTPGQGLQFLFEYFSETQRNKGNFPGRFSGRQFSNSRSEMNVSTLELGDSALYLCASSLAGAAGGVGNTIYFGEGSWLTVV.

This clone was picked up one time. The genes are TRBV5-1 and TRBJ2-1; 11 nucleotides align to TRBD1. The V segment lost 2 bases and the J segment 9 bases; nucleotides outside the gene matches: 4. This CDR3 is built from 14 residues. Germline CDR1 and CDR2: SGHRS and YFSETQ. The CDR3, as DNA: TGCGCCAGCAGCTTTTCGGGACAGGGGGGTGAGCAGTTCTTC. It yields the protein CASSFSGQGGEQFF.

CDR3 DNA: TGTGCCAGTAGTAGCGGGCGAGGGACCGGGGAGCTGTTTTTT. This codes for CASSSGRGTGELFF. The V call is TRBV19, the J call TRBJ2-2, with a possible D match to TRBD2 (5 bases). CDR1 is LNHDA, CDR2 SQIVND, per germline (reference sequence). The CDR3 covers 14 residues. Between the trimmed V and J ends, which lost 4 bases and 5 bases, there was a span of 11 bases.

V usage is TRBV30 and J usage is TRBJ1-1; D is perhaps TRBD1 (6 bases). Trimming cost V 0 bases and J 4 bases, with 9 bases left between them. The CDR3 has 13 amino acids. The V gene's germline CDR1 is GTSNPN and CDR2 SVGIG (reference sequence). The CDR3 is CAWSVHRATEAFF. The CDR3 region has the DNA TGTGCCTGGAGTGTGCACAGGGCCACTGAAGCTTTCTTT.

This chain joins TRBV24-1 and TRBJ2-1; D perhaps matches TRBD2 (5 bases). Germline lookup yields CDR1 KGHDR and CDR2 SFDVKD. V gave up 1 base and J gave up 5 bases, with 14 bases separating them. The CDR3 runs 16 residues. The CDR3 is CATSDFRLADHNEQFF. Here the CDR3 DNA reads TGTGCCACCAGTGATTTCCGTCTAGCTGACCACAATGAGCAGTTCTTC.

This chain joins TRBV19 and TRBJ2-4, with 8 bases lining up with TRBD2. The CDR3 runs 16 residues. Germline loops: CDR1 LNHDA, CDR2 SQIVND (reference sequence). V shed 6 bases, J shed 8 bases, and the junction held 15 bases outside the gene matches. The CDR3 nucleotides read TGTGCCAGTAGAACTTTGGCGTCTAGCGGGTATTACATTCAGTACTTC. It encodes CASRTLASSGYYIQYF. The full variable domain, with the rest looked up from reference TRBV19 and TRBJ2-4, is DGGITQSPKYLFRKEGQNVTLSCEQNLNHDAMYWYRQDPGQGLRLIYYSQIVNDFQKGDIAEGYSVSREKKESFPLTVTSAQKNPTAFYLCASRTLASSGYYIQYFGAGTRLSVL.

The CDR3 DNA sequence: TGTGCCAGCAGCGTAGGTTTGGGACTGAAGAACACTGAAGCTTTCTTT. It yields the protein CASSVGLGLKNTEAFF. V usage is TRBV9 and J usage is TRBJ1-1; possibly TRBD1 for D (5 bases). Looked up from germline, CDR1 is SGDLS and CDR2 is YYNGEE. Trimming cost V 0 bases and J 1 base, with 13 bases left between them. This CDR3 contains 16 residues.

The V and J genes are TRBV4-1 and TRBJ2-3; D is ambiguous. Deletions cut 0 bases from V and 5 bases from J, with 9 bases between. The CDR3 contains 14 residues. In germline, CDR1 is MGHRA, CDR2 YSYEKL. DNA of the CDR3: TGCGCCAGCAGCCAAGAACCTAGAAGAGATACGCAGTATTTT. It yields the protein CASSQEPRRDTQYF.

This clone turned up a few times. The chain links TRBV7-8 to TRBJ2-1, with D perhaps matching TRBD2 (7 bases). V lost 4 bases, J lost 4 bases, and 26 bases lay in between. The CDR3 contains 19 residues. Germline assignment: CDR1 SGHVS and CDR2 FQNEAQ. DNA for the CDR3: TGTGCCAGCAGCTCATACGGGGGGCGCGACGCGGGTTGGTACAATGAGCAGTTCTTC. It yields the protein CASSSYGGRDAGWYNEQFF. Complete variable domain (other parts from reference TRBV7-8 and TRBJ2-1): GAGVSQSPRYKVAKRGQDVALRCDPISGHVSLFWYQQALGQGPEFLTYFQNEAQLDKSGLPSDRFFAERPEGSVSTLKIQRTQQEDSAVYLCASSSYGGRDAGWYNEQFFGPGTRLTVL.

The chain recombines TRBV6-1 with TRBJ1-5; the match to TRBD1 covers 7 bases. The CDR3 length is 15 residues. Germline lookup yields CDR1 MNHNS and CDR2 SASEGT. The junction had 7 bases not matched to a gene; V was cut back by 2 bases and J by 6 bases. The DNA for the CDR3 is TGTGCCAGCAGTGAATGGGACGACAGGGTTCAGCCCCAGCATTTT. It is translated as CASSEWDDRVQPQHF.

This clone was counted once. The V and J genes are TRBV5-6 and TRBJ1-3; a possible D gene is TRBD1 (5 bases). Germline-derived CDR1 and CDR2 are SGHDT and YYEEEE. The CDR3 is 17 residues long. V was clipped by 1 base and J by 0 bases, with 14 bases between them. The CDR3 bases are TGTGCCAGCAGCTTGTCGACAGCAGGCTACTCTGGAAACACCATATATTTT. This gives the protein CASSLSTAGYSGNTIYF.

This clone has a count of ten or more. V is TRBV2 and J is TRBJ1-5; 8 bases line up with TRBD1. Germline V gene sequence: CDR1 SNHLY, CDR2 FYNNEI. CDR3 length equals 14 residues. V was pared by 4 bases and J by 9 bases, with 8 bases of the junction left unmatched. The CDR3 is CASSVLQGTGPQHF. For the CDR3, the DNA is TGTGCCAGCAGTGTGTTGCAGGGGACAGGGCCCCAGCATTTT. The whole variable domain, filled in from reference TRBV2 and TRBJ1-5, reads EPEVTQTPSHQVTQMGQEVILRCVPISNHLYFYWYRQILGQKVEFLVSFYNNEISEKSEIFDDQFSVERPDGSNFTLKIRSTKLEDSAMYFCASSVLQGTGPQHFGDGTRLSIL.

The CDR3 DNA sequence: TGTGCCAGCAGTTTGGAGCAGCGAACGACCCAGTACTTC. Translated, it gives CASSLEQRTTQYF. The rearrangement uses TRBV12-3 or TRBV12-4 and TRBJ2-5, with no clear D. V was pared by 3 bases and J by 7 bases, with 12 bases between. The CDR3 is made up of 13 amino acids.

In DNA, the CDR3 is TGCGCCAGCAGTTGGGGAGGGGCGTCGGGAACCGGGGAGCTGTTTTTT. Protein product: CASSWGGASGTGELFF. The genes are TRBV5-1 and TRBJ2-2; 7 bases line up with TRBD2. Germline loops: CDR1 SGHRS, CDR2 YFSETQ. Unmatched junction bases numbered 12, after V lost 5 bases and J lost 5 bases. CDR3 length: 16 residues.

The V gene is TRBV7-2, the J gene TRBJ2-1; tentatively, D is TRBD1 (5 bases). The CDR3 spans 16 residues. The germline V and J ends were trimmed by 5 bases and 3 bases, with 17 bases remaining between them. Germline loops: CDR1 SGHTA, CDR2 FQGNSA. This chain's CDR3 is CASSQQGNLDYNEQFF. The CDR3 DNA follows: TGTGCCAGCAGCCAGCAGGGAAATCTAGACTACAATGAGCAGTTCTTC.

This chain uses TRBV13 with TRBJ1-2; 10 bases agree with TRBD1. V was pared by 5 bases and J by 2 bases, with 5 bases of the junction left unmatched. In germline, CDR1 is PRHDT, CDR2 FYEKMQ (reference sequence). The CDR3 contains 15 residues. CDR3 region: CASSPGQGTNYGYTF. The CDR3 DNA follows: TGTGCCAGCAGCCCGGGACAGGGGACCAACTATGGCTACACCTTC.

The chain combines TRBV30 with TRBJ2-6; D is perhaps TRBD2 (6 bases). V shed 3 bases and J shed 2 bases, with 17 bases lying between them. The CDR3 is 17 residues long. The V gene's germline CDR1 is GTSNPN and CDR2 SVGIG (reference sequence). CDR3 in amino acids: CAWSRYFGEAGANVLTF. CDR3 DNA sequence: TGTGCCTGGAGCCGATACTTTGGGGAGGCTGGGGCCAACGTCCTGACTTTC.

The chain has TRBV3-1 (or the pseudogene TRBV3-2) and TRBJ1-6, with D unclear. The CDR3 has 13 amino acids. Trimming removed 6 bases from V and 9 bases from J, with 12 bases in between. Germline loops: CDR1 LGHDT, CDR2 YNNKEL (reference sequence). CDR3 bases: TGTGCCAGCAGAGATTCGGGGATTTCACCCCTCCACTTT. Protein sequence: CASRDSGISPLHF.

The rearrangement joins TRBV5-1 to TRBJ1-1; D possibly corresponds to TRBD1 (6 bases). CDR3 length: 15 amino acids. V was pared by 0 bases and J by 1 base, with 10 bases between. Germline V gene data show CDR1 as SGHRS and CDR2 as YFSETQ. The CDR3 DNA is TGCGCCAGCAGCTTGGCTACAGGGAGGAACACTGAAGCTTTCTTT. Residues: CASSLATGRNTEAFF.

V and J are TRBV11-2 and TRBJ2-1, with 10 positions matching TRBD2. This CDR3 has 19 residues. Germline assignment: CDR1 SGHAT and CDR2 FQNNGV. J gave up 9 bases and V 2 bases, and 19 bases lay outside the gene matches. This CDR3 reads CASSLQPVGSSGSTAEQFF. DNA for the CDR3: TGTGCCAGCAGCTTACAACCGGTGGGGTCTAGCGGGAGTACTGCTGAGCAGTTCTTC.